This T cell receptor beta chain comes out of a study of CD8+ T cells in alopecia areata. Findings and limits, study-wide: In scalp and blood during tofacitinib, many expanded lesional clones persisted. The study found higher clonality in lesional than normal scalp, especially in alopecia totalis/universalis.

The CDR3 covers 14 residues. Germline-derived CDR1 and CDR2 are MNHEY and SVGAGI. The V gene lost 5 bases and the J gene lost 5 bases, with 16 bases spanning the gap. Treatment specified: oral pan-JAK inhibitor, 5-10 mg twice daily. cDNA serving as the sequencing template came from extracted, reverse transcribed RNA. Data came from immunoSEQ multiplex PCR; TCRdb stores just in-frame clones and leaves some out. The table includes under 200,000 clones, roughly 65% detected once. This clone was detected a few times. Antigen specificity is unknown. The source was CD4+ T cells sorted from blood, collected at week 4, from a patient treated with tofacitinib. This sequence originates from a human donor with alopecia areata. This chain joins TRBV6-5 and TRBJ2-7, with no clear D. CDR3 sequence (DNA): TGTGCCAGCAGTGGATCCCATAATACCCACGAGCAGTACTTC. This translates into CASSGSHNTHEQYF.